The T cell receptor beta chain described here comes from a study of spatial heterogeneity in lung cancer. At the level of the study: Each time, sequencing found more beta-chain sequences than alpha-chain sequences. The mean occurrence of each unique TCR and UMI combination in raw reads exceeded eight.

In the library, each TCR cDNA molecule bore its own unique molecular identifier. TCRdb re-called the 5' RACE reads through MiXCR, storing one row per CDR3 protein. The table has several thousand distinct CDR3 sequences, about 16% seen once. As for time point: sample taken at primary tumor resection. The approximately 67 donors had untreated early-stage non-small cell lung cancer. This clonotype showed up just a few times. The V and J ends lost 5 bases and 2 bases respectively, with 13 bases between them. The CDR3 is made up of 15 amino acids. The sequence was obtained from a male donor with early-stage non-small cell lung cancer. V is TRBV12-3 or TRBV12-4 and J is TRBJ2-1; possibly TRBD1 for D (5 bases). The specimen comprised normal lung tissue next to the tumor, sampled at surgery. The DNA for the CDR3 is TGTGCCAGCAGTGTATTCGAACAGGCCTACAATGAGCAGTTCTTC. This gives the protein CASSVFEQAYNEQFF.